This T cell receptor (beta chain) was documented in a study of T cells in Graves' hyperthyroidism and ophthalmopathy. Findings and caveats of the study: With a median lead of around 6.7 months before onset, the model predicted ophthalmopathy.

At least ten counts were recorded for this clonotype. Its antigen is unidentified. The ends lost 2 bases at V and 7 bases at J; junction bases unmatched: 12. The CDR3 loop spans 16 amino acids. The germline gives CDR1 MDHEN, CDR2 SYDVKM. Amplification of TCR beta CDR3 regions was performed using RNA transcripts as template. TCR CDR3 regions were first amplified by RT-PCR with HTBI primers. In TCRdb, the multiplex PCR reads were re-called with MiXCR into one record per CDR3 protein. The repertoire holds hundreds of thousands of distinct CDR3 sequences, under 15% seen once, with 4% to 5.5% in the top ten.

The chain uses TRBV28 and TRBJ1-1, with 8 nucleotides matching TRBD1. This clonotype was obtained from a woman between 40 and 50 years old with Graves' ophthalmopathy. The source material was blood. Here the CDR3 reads CASSLLGGTGEGEAFF. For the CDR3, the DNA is TGTGCCAGCAGTTTACTAGGAGGGACAGGAGAAGGTGAAGCTTTCTTT.